This TCR beta chain stems from a study of cytomegalovirus exposure and HLA in healthy donors. Of note for this clone: The antigen is undetermined.

Per germline, CDR1 SGHAT and CDR2 FQNNGV. The CDR3 totals 13 residues. V dropped 5 bases and J dropped 7 bases, with 14 bases sitting between them. Study observations and caveats: As immune exposure information, only CMV serostatus was available.

Primers included in the PCR were 60 Vbeta and 13 Jbeta primers. Here immunoSEQ multiplex PCR was the method, and the copy in TCRdb shows in-frame clones only, minus some. The data show fewer than 100,000 clones, more than 70% seen once. The specimen was PBMCs. The chain employs TRBV11-2 and TRBJ1-2; D might be TRBD1 (5 bases). The receptor's source is a male donor in good health and CMV-seropositive. This CDR3 reads CASSPTEVRGYTF. CDR3 in DNA: TGTGCCAGCAGCCCGACAGAGGTTCGTGGCTACACCTTC.